The rows below give T cell receptor beta chains drawn from one sample of a study of Ad26.COV2.S vaccination and SARS-CoV-2 variants. Sequencing used immunoSEQ multiplex PCR; TCRdb keeps in-frame clones, though not all of them. Of 87,000 or so clones in the sample, under 90% were seen once. This material consisted of peripheral blood, taken after recovery from COVID-19. These receptors were collected from a human donor who had recovered from COVID-19. CDR3s include the opening cysteine and the closing phenylalanine or tryptophan. The D gene is left open where the match is weak. Where a row states a size, it is once, few, many or the class of an expanded clone; other rows omit it.

v_gene	j_gene	d_gene	abundance	CDR3aa	CDR3nt
TRBV5-4	TRBJ1-2	NA	few	CASSPGGGSYGYTF	TGTGCCAGCAGCCCGGGGGGCGGTAGCTATGGCTACACCTTC
TRBV15	TRBJ2-2	TRBD1	NA	CATSVGTGGHGELFF	TGTGCCACCAGTGTGGGGACAGGGGGCCACGGGGAGCTGTTTTTT
TRBV7-2	TRBJ2-7	NA	NA	CASSLLDRPLHYF	TGTGCCAGCAGCTTACTGGACCGACCCTTACATTACTTC
TRBV5-8	TRBJ2-7	NA	NA	CASSLEGSPYEQYF	TGTGCCAGCAGCTTGGAGGGGTCCCCTTACGAGCAGTACTTC
TRBV27	TRBJ2-3	NA	NA	CASSSFRGSTDTQYF	TGTGCCAGCAGTTCATTCCGGGGTAGCACAGATACGCAGTATTTT
TRBV4-2	TRBJ2-5	NA	NA	CASSQDRMSVTQYF	TGTGCCAGCAGCCAAGATAGAATGAGCGTGACCCAGTACTTC
TRBV7-2	TRBJ1-4	NA	NA	CASSLEAEEKLFF	TGTGCCAGCAGCTTAGAGGCTGAAGAAAAACTGTTTTTT
TRBV7-6	TRBJ2-3	NA	NA	CASSVDSVAYTDTQYF	TGTGCCAGCAGCGTAGACAGTGTAGCCTACACAGATACGCAGTATTTT
TRBV9	TRBJ2-7	NA	NA	CASGDEQYF	TGTGCCAGCGGAGACGAGCAGTACTTC
TRBV4-1	TRBJ2-2	TRBD2	NA	CASSTSGSQAGELFF	TGCGCCAGCAGCACTAGCGGGAGTCAGGCCGGGGAGCTGTTTTTT
TRBV19	TRBJ2-7	NA	NA	CASSDRQTYEQYF	TGTGCCAGTAGTGACAGGCAGACCTACGAGCAGTACTTC
TRBV19	TRBJ2-4	NA	NA	CASSTSRAKNIQYF	TGTGCCAGTAGTACCTCAAGAGCCAAAAACATTCAGTACTTC
TRBV6-2/TRBV6-3	TRBJ2-7	NA	NA	CASSPGDEQYF	TGTGCCAGCAGCCCAGGCGACGAGCAGTACTTC
TRBV10-2	TRBJ2-7	NA	NA	CASSELVGGGYEQYF	TGCGCCAGCAGTGAGTTGGTGGGAGGGGGGTACGAGCAGTACTTC
TRBV6-1	TRBJ1-1	NA	NA	CASSEYPDMNTEAFF	TGTGCCAGCAGTGAATATCCAGACATGAACACTGAAGCTTTCTTT
TRBV6-5	TRBJ2-2	NA	NA	CASSYGQHTGELFF	TGTGCCAGCAGTTACGGACAGCACACCGGGGAGCTGTTTTTT
TRBV27	TRBJ2-7	TRBD2	NA	CASRGRATYEQYF	TGTGCCAGCAGAGGGAGGGCCACCTACGAGCAGTACTTC
TRBV7-9	TRBJ2-2	NA	NA	CASPRQSAGELFF	TGTGCCAGCCCTAGACAGTCCGCCGGGGAGCTGTTTTTT
TRBV6-2/TRBV6-3	TRBJ2-7	TRBD2	few	CASSRRLAGDYEQYF	TGTGCCAGCAGTCGTAGACTAGCGGGGGACTACGAGCAGTACTTC
TRBV4-2	TRBJ1-2	NA	NA	CASSQDAWMVGYGYTF	TGTGCCAGCAGCCAAGACGCCTGGATGGTGGGATATGGCTACACCTTC
TRBV7-8	TRBJ1-3	NA	NA	CASSPPSRGPSGNTIYF	TGTGCCAGCAGCCCCCCCTCCAGGGGCCCCTCTGGAAACACCATATATTTT
TRBV7-9	TRBJ2-5	NA	NA	CASSNKDRLGETQYF	TGTGCCAGCAGCAACAAGGACCGGCTTGGAGAGACCCAGTACTTC
TRBV19	TRBJ1-5	NA	NA	CASSIGDNNQPQHF	TGTGCCAGTAGTATAGGGGACAACAATCAGCCCCAGCATTTT
TRBV25-1	TRBJ1-6	NA	NA	CASTHGGMYSPLHF	TGTGCCAGCACCCATGGGGGGATGTATTCACCCCTCCACTTT
TRBV2	TRBJ2-5	NA	NA	CASSETIQGLWETQYF	TGTGCCAGCAGTGAAACGATACAGGGTCTTTGGGAGACCCAGTACTTC
TRBV4-1	TRBJ2-3	NA	NA	CASSPSLGADTQYF	TGCGCCAGCAGCCCCTCCTTAGGGGCAGATACGCAGTATTTT
TRBV27	TRBJ1-2	TRBD1	NA	CASSLKTGGAGGYTF	TGTGCCAGCAGTTTAAAGACAGGGGGCGCGGGAGGCTACACCTTC
TRBV7-8	TRBJ2-2	NA	NA	CASATPRRFGAGELFF	TGTGCCTCAGCCACTCCCCGACGCTTTGGGGCCGGGGAGCTGTTTTTT
TRBV6-4	TRBJ1-6	NA	NA	CASSVTGNSPLHF	TGTGCCAGCAGTGTCACAGGGAATTCACCCCTCCACTTT
TRBV27	TRBJ2-7	NA	NA	CASSFGWGTPNYEQYF	TGTGCCAGCAGTTTTGGCTGGGGCACCCCAAACTACGAGCAGTACTTC
TRBV18	TRBJ2-5	TRBD2	NA	CASSPITSGDIQETQYF	TGTGCCAGCTCACCAATAACTAGCGGGGATATCCAAGAGACCCAGTACTTC
TRBV10-2	TRBJ1-3	NA	NA	CASTRGWGNTIYF	TGCGCCAGCACCAGAGGGTGGGGAAACACCATATATTTT
TRBV7-9	TRBJ2-5	TRBD1	NA	CASSLEPRQGTGTQYF	TGTGCCAGCAGCCTCGAACCCAGACAGGGCACTGGGACCCAGTACTTC
TRBV7-9	TRBJ2-7	TRBD1	few	CASSSDRSSYEQYF	TGTGCCAGCAGCTCGGACAGGTCATCCTACGAGCAGTACTTC
TRBV2	TRBJ2-2	NA	NA	CASRPLRGDTGELFF	TGTGCCAGCAGGCCCCTTCGGGGCGACACCGGGGAGCTGTTTTTT
TRBV24-1	TRBJ2-1	NA	once	CATSDPATTETYNEQFF	TGTGCCACCAGTGATCCGGCGACGACAGAAACCTACAATGAGCAGTTCTTC
TRBV27	TRBJ1-2	NA	NA	CASSLWGGSGYTF	TGTGCCAGCAGTTTATGGGGGGGAAGTGGCTACACCTTC
TRBV4-1	TRBJ2-7	NA	once	CASSQVNAREYEQYF	TGCGCCAGCAGCCAAGTCAACGCCAGGGAATACGAGCAGTACTTC
TRBV3-1/TRBV3-2	TRBJ1-1	TRBD1	NA	CASSQGQGLNTEAFF	TGTGCCAGCAGCCAAGGACAGGGACTTAACACTGAAGCTTTCTTT
TRBV29-1	TRBJ2-1	TRBD1	NA	CSVKTGGRNNEQFF	TGCAGCGTAAAGACAGGGGGCCGCAACAATGAGCAGTTCTTC
TRBV5-6	TRBJ1-2	NA	once	CASSLRGYGYTF	TGTGCCAGCAGCTTGAGGGGGTATGGCTACACCTTC
TRBV7-9	TRBJ1-2	TRBD1	NA	CASSILQGAPIFYGYTF	TGTGCCAGCAGCATCTTACAGGGGGCACCGATTTTCTATGGCTACACCTTC
TRBV6-2/TRBV6-3	TRBJ2-7	NA	NA	CASSYSRVTNYEQYF	TGTGCCAGCAGTTACTCTCGGGTAACGAACTACGAGCAGTACTTC
TRBV5-6	TRBJ2-2	NA	few	CASSLRGTNTGELFF	TGTGCCAGCAGCTTGCGAGGGACTAACACCGGGGAGCTGTTTTTT
TRBV15	TRBJ1-2	NA	NA	CATSTEAQYGYTF	TGTGCCACCAGCACGGAGGCTCAGTATGGCTACACCTTC
TRBV28	TRBJ2-3	TRBD2	NA	CASSLFAGGPTQYF	TGTGCCAGCAGTTTATTTGCGGGAGGCCCGACGCAGTATTTT
TRBV18	TRBJ2-1	TRBD2	NA	CASSLEREGIF	TGTGCCAGCTCACTCGAGCGGGAGGGGATCTTC
TRBV12-3/TRBV12-4	TRBJ1-2	NA	NA	CASSFEGYGYTF	TGTGCCAGCAGTTTTGAGGGCTATGGCTACACCTTC
TRBV27	TRBJ1-6	NA	NA	CASRGGSGNSPLHF	TGTGCCAGCCGGGGGGGCAGTGGGAACTCACCCCTCCACTTT
TRBV28	TRBJ2-3	TRBD1	few	CASSFRTGGAGTDTQYF	TGTGCCAGCAGTTTCCGTACAGGGGGCGCGGGCACAGATACGCAGTATTTT
TRBV4-3	TRBJ2-5	NA	NA	CASSQAIAGETQYF	TGCGCCAGCAGCCAAGCTATAGCCGGGGAGACCCAGTACTTC
TRBV9	TRBJ2-3	NA	NA	CASSDSGRGADTQYF	TGTGCCAGCAGCGATAGCGGACGAGGGGCAGATACGCAGTATTTT
TRBV7-7	TRBJ2-5	TRBD1	NA	CASSLTTGAETQYF	TGTGCCAGCAGCTTAACGACAGGGGCCGAGACCCAGTACTTC
TRBV9	TRBJ1-2	NA	NA	CASSVDGTEANYGYTF	TGTGCCAGCAGCGTAGATGGGACTGAAGCTAACTATGGCTACACCTTC